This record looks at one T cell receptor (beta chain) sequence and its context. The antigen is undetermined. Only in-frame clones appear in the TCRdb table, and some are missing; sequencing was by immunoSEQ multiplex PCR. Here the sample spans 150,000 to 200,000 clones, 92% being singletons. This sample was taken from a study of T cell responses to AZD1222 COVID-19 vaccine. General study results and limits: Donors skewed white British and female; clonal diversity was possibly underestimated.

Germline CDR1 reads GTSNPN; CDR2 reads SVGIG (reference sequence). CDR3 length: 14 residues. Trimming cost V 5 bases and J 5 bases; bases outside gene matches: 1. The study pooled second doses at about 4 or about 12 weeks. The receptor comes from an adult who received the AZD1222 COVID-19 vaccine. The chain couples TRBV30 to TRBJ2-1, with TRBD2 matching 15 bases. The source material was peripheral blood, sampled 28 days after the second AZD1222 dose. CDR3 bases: TGTGCCTGGCGGACTAGCGGGGGGGACAATGAGCAGTTCTTC. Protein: CAWRTSGGDNEQFF.